This TCR beta chain stems from a study of T cells expressing NK-cell markers. As to this clonotype: Its cognate antigen is unknown.

TCR beta cDNA was made by 5'RACE template switching with UMIs. TCRdb derives one entry per CDR3 protein from the 5' RACE reads, leaving out DNA. The listing contains approximately 380,000 distinct CDR3 sequences. Study-level results: Among CD8+ T cells from several donors, dominant NKG2C+ clonotypes accounted for roughly 1.0-7.0%. The leading position in the CD3+CD56-NKG2C+ fraction of several donors also went to these clonotypes.

Germline V CDR1 and CDR2: MNHEY, SVGAGI. The CDR3 has 14 amino acids. The TCR comes from a man aged 18-75 years in good health. This chain uses TRBV6-5 with TRBJ1-6. Sequencing was performed on blood T cells: a sorted CD56 or NKG2C T cell subset, CD4+ or CD8+ T cells, or bulk PBMC T cells (not recorded which). The CDR3 here is CASSYSPNYSPLHF.